The rows below give T cell receptor beta chains drawn from one sample of a study of breast tumors, draining lymph nodes, adjacent tissues. TCRdb fed the multiplex PCR reads into MiXCR, producing one record per CDR3 protein. This table holds 150,000 to 200,000 distinct CDR3 sequences, approximately 30% found once. Material for sequencing was axillary lymph node tissue. These receptors were taken from a female donor with breast cancer. Some clones in this sample may be carry-over from other donors' samples. Both conserved end residues are part of each CDR3. Fields, in order: V gene, D gene, J gene, clone size, CDR3 DNA, CDR3 protein. The D gene is left open where the match is weak. Where a row states a size, it is once, few, many or the class of an expanded clone; other rows omit it.

v_gene: TRBV3-1; d_gene: .; j_gene: TRBJ1-1; abundance: .; CDR3nt: TGTGCCAGCAGCGGGTTCGGGACGTCCGACACTGAAGCTTTCTTT; CDR3aa: CASSGFGTSDTEAFF
v_gene: TRBV14; d_gene: .; j_gene: TRBJ2-7; abundance: many; CDR3nt: TGTGCCAGCAGCCCCTACTCCCCAGCTAGCTCCTACGAGCAGTACTTC; CDR3aa: CASSPYSPASSYEQYF
v_gene: TRBV10-1; d_gene: TRBD2; j_gene: TRBJ2-1; abundance: many; CDR3nt: TGCGCCAGCTCCCGTGGATCACTAGCGGGGGGGCTAAGTGAGCAGTTCTTC; CDR3aa: CASSRGSLAGGLSEQFF
v_gene: TRBV11-1; d_gene: .; j_gene: TRBJ1-4; abundance: many; CDR3nt: TGTGCCAGCAGCTTAGGCTGGCGAGGCGGCGAAAAACTGTTTTTT; CDR3aa: CASSLGWRGGEKLFF
v_gene: TRBV11-2; d_gene: .; j_gene: TRBJ2-7; abundance: many; CDR3nt: TGTGCCAGCAGCTTAGCCCTGGTTACCCCTTACGAGCAGTACTTC; CDR3aa: CASSLALVTPYEQYF
v_gene: TRBV20-1; d_gene: .; j_gene: TRBJ2-7; abundance: many; CDR3nt: TGCAGTGCTAGAGATCTCAACAAGGGGGAGCAGTACTTC; CDR3aa: CSARDLNKGEQYF
v_gene: TRBV7-6; d_gene: .; j_gene: TRBJ1-3; abundance: many; CDR3nt: TGTGCCAGCAGCCCACAGGGAAACTCTGGAAACACCATATATTTT; CDR3aa: CASSPQGNSGNTIYF
v_gene: TRBV6-2/TRBV6-3; d_gene: TRBD2; j_gene: TRBJ2-5; abundance: few; CDR3nt: TGTGCCAGCAGTAACCGACTAGCAAGGGAGACCCAGTACTTC; CDR3aa: CASSNRLARETQYF
v_gene: TRBV7-2; d_gene: .; j_gene: TRBJ1-1; abundance: .; CDR3nt: TGTGCCAGCAGACCGACAGCCATGAACACTGAAGCTTTCTTT; CDR3aa: CASRPTAMNTEAFF
v_gene: TRBV7-2; d_gene: .; j_gene: TRBJ2-4; abundance: few; CDR3nt: TGTGCCAGCAGCTTAGCGGGGGGGCCTGACATTCAGTACTTC; CDR3aa: CASSLAGGPDIQYF
v_gene: TRBV5-8; d_gene: .; j_gene: TRBJ2-7; abundance: many; CDR3nt: TGTGCCAGCAGCTCAAGAGAGGGAGCGGGTCAAACCCACGAGCAGTACTTC; CDR3aa: CASSSREGAGQTHEQYF
v_gene: TRBV7-2; d_gene: .; j_gene: TRBJ2-7; abundance: many; CDR3nt: TGTGCCAGCAGCTTAGGGGGGTTCTCCTCCTACGAGCAGTACTTC; CDR3aa: CASSLGGFSSYEQYF
v_gene: TRBV19; d_gene: .; j_gene: TRBJ1-1; abundance: .; CDR3nt: TGTGCCAGTAGTGTCGGGGGGCGTCGAACTGAAGCTTTCTTT; CDR3aa: CASSVGGRRTEAFF
v_gene: TRBV7-3; d_gene: .; j_gene: TRBJ2-7; abundance: many; CDR3nt: TGTGCCAGCAGCCTAAATAGCGGCTCCTACGAGCAGTACTTC; CDR3aa: CASSLNSGSYEQYF
v_gene: TRBV24-1; d_gene: .; j_gene: TRBJ2-2; abundance: many; CDR3nt: TGTGCCACCAGTCCCTCGGGGACGGGTAACACCGGGGAGCTGTTTTTT; CDR3aa: CATSPSGTGNTGELFF
v_gene: TRBV6-2/TRBV6-3; d_gene: .; j_gene: TRBJ2-1; abundance: few; CDR3nt: TGTGCCAGCAGAGCTACAGGCATAATCCCCTACAATGAGCAGTTCTTC; CDR3aa: CASRATGIIPYNEQFF
v_gene: TRBV10-2; d_gene: .; j_gene: TRBJ2-7; abundance: many; CDR3nt: TGCGCCAGCAGTGAGTCAGGAGGGTACGAGCAGTACTTC; CDR3aa: CASSESGGYEQYF
v_gene: TRBV9; d_gene: TRBD2; j_gene: TRBJ2-1; abundance: many; CDR3nt: TGTGCCAGCAGCGTAGCTACGGGGCTAGCGGGGGTTGAGCAGTTCTTC; CDR3aa: CASSVATGLAGVEQFF
v_gene: TRBV24-1; d_gene: .; j_gene: TRBJ2-1; abundance: many; CDR3nt: TGTGCCACCAGTGATTTGTTTTGGATTGAGCAGTTCTTC; CDR3aa: CATSDLFWIEQFF
v_gene: TRBV5-1; d_gene: .; j_gene: TRBJ2-3; abundance: many; CDR3nt: TGCGCCAGCAGAATCGGGACATTACTGGCAGATACGCAGTATTTT; CDR3aa: CASRIGTLLADTQYF
v_gene: TRBV19; d_gene: .; j_gene: TRBJ1-1; abundance: .; CDR3nt: TGTGCCAGCAGAAAGACAGGTCTAAGCACTGAAGCTTTCTTT; CDR3aa: CASRKTGLSTEAFF
v_gene: TRBV6-1; d_gene: .; j_gene: TRBJ2-3; abundance: .; CDR3nt: TGTGCCAGCACTCTGTCCAGTAGCACAGATACGCAGTATTTT; CDR3aa: CASTLSSSTDTQYF
v_gene: TRBV7-7; d_gene: .; j_gene: TRBJ2-7; abundance: .; CDR3nt: TGTGCTAGAGTCTTGGCGGCGGGACGGGAGCAGTACTTC; CDR3aa: CARVLAAGREQYF
v_gene: TRBV9; d_gene: TRBD1; j_gene: TRBJ2-2; abundance: .; CDR3nt: TGTGCCAGCTGGCCGGGACAGGGCCTTACCAGGGAGCTGTTTTTT; CDR3aa: CASWPGQGLTRELFF
v_gene: TRBV3-1; d_gene: .; j_gene: TRBJ1-3; abundance: many; CDR3nt: TGTGCCAGCAGCCAAGTGCCCAGCTCTGGAAACACCATATATTTT; CDR3aa: CASSQVPSSGNTIYF
v_gene: TRBV20-1; d_gene: .; j_gene: TRBJ2-5; abundance: many; CDR3nt: TGCAGTGCTACTGTACAAGAGACCCAGTACTTC; CDR3aa: CSATVQETQYF